A few counts support the clone carrying this T cell receptor (beta chain). Profiled with immunoSEQ multiplex PCR; TCRdb holds only in-frame clones, not every one. This sample has around 310,000 clones, with 90% found just once. The sample is drawn from a study of blood T cell repertoires in COVID-19. Study summary: The United States, Italy and Spain provided the acute and convalescent COVID-19 samples. Nucleic acid was either cDNA or gDNA, and it came from T cells, B-cell-depleted T cells, or PBMCs.

The CDR3 has 13 amino acids. Germline lookup yields CDR1 SEHNR and CDR2 FQNEAQ (reference sequence). Trimming took 5 bases from V and 5 from J, leaving 9 bases between them. Seattle patients were enrolled while actively infected and followed longitudinally. This sequence joins TRBV7-9 and TRBJ2-2, with D unclear. This clonotype was sampled from a woman aged 40 to 50 with COVID-19, enrolled during active disease. The source material was peripheral blood. CDR3 residues: CASSLTRTGELFF. The CDR3 nucleotides are TGTGCCAGCAGCCTTACCCGGACCGGGGAGCTGTTTTTT.